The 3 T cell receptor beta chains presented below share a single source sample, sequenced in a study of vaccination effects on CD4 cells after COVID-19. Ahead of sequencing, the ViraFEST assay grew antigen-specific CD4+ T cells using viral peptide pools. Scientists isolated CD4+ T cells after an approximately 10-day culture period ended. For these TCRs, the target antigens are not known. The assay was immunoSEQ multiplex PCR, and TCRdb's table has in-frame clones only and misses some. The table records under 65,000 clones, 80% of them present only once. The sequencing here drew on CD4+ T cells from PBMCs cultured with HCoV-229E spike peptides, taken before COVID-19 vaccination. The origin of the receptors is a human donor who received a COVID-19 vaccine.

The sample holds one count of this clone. CDR3 protein: CATSDLTESKETQYF. DNA of the CDR3: TGTGCCACCAGTGATTTGACAGAGTCAAAAGAGACCCAGTACTTC. The rearrangement uses TRBV24-1 and TRBJ2-5; D gene uncertain. The V end was cut by 0 bases, the J end by 3 bases, with 10 bases between. The V gene's germline CDR1 is KGHDR and CDR2 SFDVKD. The CDR3 spans 15 residues.

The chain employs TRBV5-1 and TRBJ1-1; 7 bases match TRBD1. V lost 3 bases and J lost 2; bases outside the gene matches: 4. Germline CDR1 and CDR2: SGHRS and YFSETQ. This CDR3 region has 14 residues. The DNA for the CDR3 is TGCGCCAGCAGCTCTGACAGGGTAAACACTGAAGCTTTCTTT. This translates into CASSSDRVNTEAFF.

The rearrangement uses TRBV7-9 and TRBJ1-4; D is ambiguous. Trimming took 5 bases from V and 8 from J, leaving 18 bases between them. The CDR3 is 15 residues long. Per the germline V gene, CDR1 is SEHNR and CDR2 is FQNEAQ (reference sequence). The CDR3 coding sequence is TGTGCCAGCAGCCCGATAGACGAGGGAGGCGAAAAACTGTTTTTT. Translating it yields CASSPIDEGGEKLFF.